This paragraph covers one T cell receptor beta chain sequence. Ages ranged from about 18 to 89 years, with residence in about two dozen US areas. J lost 8 bases, V lost 5 bases, and 12 bases had no gene match. The CDR3 sequence is 15 residues long. CDR1 is MDHEN, CDR2 SYDVKM, per germline. The sample is drawn from a study of blood T cell repertoires in COVID-19. Study context: Acute and convalescent COVID-19 specimens originated in the United States, Italy and Spain. PBMCs, B-cell-depleted T cells, or T cells were the source of the cDNA or gDNA that made up the material.

Original data processing: Reference gene primer amplification in the assay estimated nucleated cell counts. Profiling relied on immunoSEQ multiplex PCR, and the TCRdb table lists in-frame clones only, not all of them. V and J calls and clone size are as listed in that table; D and trimming were resolved from the DNA. Of some 350,000 clones listed, 87% are singletons. The sequence derives from a woman in her twenties or thirties who had recovered from COVID-19. Sample: PBMCs or T cells enriched from blood (not recorded which). The chain uses TRBV28 and TRBJ1-2, with TRBD1 matching 9 bases. CDR3 in DNA: TGTGCCAGCAGTGCAGCACAGGGGGCTGTTAGCGGCTACACCTTC. Its protein is CASSAAQGAVSGYTF.